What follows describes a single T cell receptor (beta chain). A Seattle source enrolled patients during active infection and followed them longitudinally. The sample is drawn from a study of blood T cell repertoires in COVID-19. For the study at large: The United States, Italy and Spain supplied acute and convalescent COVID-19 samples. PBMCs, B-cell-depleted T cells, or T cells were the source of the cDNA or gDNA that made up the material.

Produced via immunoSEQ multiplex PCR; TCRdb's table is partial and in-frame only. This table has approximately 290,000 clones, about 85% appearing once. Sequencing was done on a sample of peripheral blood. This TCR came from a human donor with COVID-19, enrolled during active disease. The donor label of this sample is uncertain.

In DNA form, the CDR3 reads TGTGCCAGCAGCGTAGGAACTAGCGGGATGGAGCAGTTCTTC. This encodes CASSVGTSGMEQFF. This chain uses TRBV9 with TRBJ2-1; TRBD2 agrees at 10 bases. V gave up 0 bases and J gave up 10 bases; unmatched junction bases: 4. The CDR3 is 14 amino acids. Germline V gene lookup returns CDR1 SGDLS and CDR2 YYNGEE. Together with reference TRBV9 and TRBJ2-1, the CDR3 gives the full variable domain: DSGVTQTPKHLITATGQRVTLRCSPRSGDLSVYWYQQSLDQGLQFLIQYYNGEERAKGNILERFSAQQFPDLHSELNLSSLELGDSALYFCASSVGTSGMEQFFGPGTRLTVL.